This T cell receptor beta chain derives from a study of blood T cell repertoires in COVID-19. As for the study in general: Samples came from the United States, Italy and Spain, spanning acute and convalescent COVID-19. The analysed material was cDNA or gDNA that came from T cells, B-cell-depleted T cells, or PBMCs.

As handled by the study authors: Amplification of reference gene primers provided the estimated nucleated cell counts. This table comes from immunoSEQ multiplex PCR, and its TCRdb copy is limited to in-frame clones, with some not included. V, J and clone size are taken as reported in that table, and D and trimming were inferred from the DNA itself. The sample lists around 250,000 clones, approximately 78% seen once, with 3.4% in the top ten. This CDR3 comprises 16 residues. The V and J ends lost 5 bases and 1 base respectively, with 17 bases between them. Germline V gene data show CDR1 as LNHDA and CDR2 as SQIVND (reference sequence).

The rearrangement uses TRBV19 and TRBJ2-5; D gene ambiguous. The sample was peripheral blood. The TCR was taken from a young woman with acute or convalescent COVID-19. CDR3 coding DNA: TGTGCCAGTAGTCTGTCTACTTTAAAGCCCCAAGAGACCCAGTACTTC. Translation: CASSLSTLKPQETQYF.